What follows are 17 T cell receptor beta chains derived from one specimen sequenced in a study of cytotoxic CD8 clonotypes in ibrutinib-treated CLL. Produced via immunoSEQ multiplex PCR; TCRdb's table is partial and in-frame only. The data contain tens of thousands of clones, more than 60% of them singletons. Sequenced material: PBMCs, taken after 12 months of ibrutinib treatment. The receptors originated from a human donor with chronic lymphocytic leukemia.

The rearrangement links TRBV6-5 to TRBJ2-2; the D gene is possibly TRBD2 (6 bases). The V gene lost 1 base and the J gene lost 1 base, with 7 bases spanning the gap. Germline lookup yields CDR1 MNHEY and CDR2 SVGAGI. This CDR3 has 15 amino acids. In DNA, the CDR3 is TGTGCCAGCAGTTACTTGCGGGGGAACACCGGGGAGCTGTTTTTT. This encodes CASSYLRGNTGELFF.

The sample holds one count of this clone. At one of its ends the junction is not consistent with the germline gene, which may arise from a read error. The chain employs TRBV10-2 and TRBJ1-2; 7 bases fit TRBD1. Germline values: CDR1 WSHSY, CDR2 SAAADI. CDR3 length equals 13 residues. CDR3 coding DNA: TGCGCCAGCAGGGAGGGGGGACAGTATGACTACACCTTC. Translation: CASREGGQYDYTF.

This sequence joins TRBV19 and TRBJ2-5; tentatively, D is TRBD2 (6 bases). The germline V gene encodes CDR1 LNHDA and CDR2 SQIVND (reference sequence). CDR3 length: 11 amino acids. The CDR3 reads CARMGGETQYF. As DNA, the CDR3 is TGTGCGAGGATGGGGGGTGAGACCCAGTACTTC.

The CDR3 DNA reads as TGTGCCAGCAGCTACTCGACAGAAAATATCTACGAGCAGTACTTC. It is translated as CASSYSTENIYEQYF. The rearrangement uses TRBV11-2 and TRBJ2-7; weak D call: TRBD1 (5 bases). The CDR3 runs 15 residues. Germline lookup yields CDR1 SGHAT and CDR2 FQNNGV. The V gene lost 4 bases and the J gene lost 3 bases, with 16 bases spanning the gap. Together with reference TRBV11-2 and TRBJ2-7, the CDR3 gives the full variable domain: EAGVAQSPRYKIIEKRQSVAFWCNPISGHATLYWYQQILGQGPKLLIQFQNNGVVDDSQLPKDRFSAERLKGVDSTLKIQPAKLEDSAVYLCASSYSTENIYEQYFGPGTRLTVT.

In this sample, this clone turned up a few times. V is TRBV27 and J is TRBJ2-7, with 10 nucleotides matching TRBD1. Per the germline V gene, CDR1 is MNHEY and CDR2 is SMNVEV (reference sequence). The CDR3 is 15 amino acids. With V trimmed by 3 bases and J by 3 bases, 5 bases remained unmatched. The CDR3: CASSFGGQGFYEQYF. The CDR3 nucleotides read TGTGCCAGCAGTTTTGGGGGACAGGGGTTCTACGAGCAGTACTTC.

The chain carries TRBV25-1 and TRBJ1-1; D gene uncertain. V lost 7 bases and J 1 base, leaving 10 bases between the germline ends. The CDR3 has 13 residues. Germline V lookup: CDR1 MGHDK, CDR2 SYGVNS. The CDR3 here is CASTHLSNTEAFF. CDR3 in DNA: TGTGCCAGCACCCACCTATCGAACACTGAAGCTTTCTTT.

The chain recombines TRBV18 with TRBJ2-1; tentative D call: TRBD2 (6 bases). This CDR3 contains 14 residues. Germline V gene sequence: CDR1 KGHSH, CDR2 LQKENI. Trimming cost V 1 base and J 7 bases, with 11 bases left between them. CDR3 sequence (DNA): TGTGCCAGCTCACCACTAACTAGCAGAAATGAGCAGTTCTTC. Protein: CASSPLTSRNEQFF.

The gene calls are TRBV6-5 and TRBJ2-7, with 11 bases aligning to TRBD2. V lost 5 bases and J lost 5; bases outside the gene matches: 8. The germline gives CDR1 MNHEY, CDR2 SVGAGI. CDR3 length equals 15 residues. CDR3 amino acids: CASSLRLAGSDEQYF. CDR3 sequence (DNA): TGTGCCAGCAGTCTAAGACTAGCGGGAAGCGACGAGCAGTACTTC.

The sample holds a few counts of this clone. CDR3 in DNA: TGTGCCAGCAGTTTAACTAGCGGGAGTATGGAGACCCAGTACTTC. It translates to CASSLTSGSMETQYF. J is TRBJ2-5 and V is TRBV28, with TRBD2 identical over 11 bases. Germline lookup yields CDR1 MDHEN and CDR2 SYDVKM. V shed 2 bases, J shed 5 bases, and the junction held 4 bases outside the gene matches. This CDR3 has 15 amino acids.

This sequence joins TRBV6-4 and TRBJ1-4, with D unresolved. This CDR3 is built from 15 residues. The germline CDR1 and CDR2 sequences are MRHNA and SNTAGT. Trimming took off 0 bases at V and 2 bases at J, with 7 bases between the two ends. The CDR3 loop reads CASSDSLPTNEKLFF. CDR3 DNA sequence: TGTGCCAGCAGTGACTCTCTTCCGACTAATGAAAAACTGTTTTTT.

This sequence joins TRBV7-6 and TRBJ2-7; 12 bases agree with TRBD2. Germline V CDR1 and CDR2: SGHVS, FNYEAQ. Trimming cost V 4 bases and J 6 bases; bases outside gene matches: 4. The CDR3 contains 14 residues. Here the CDR3 DNA reads TGTGCCAGCAGCTCAGGACTAGCGGGACTCGAGCAGTACTTC. It encodes CASSSGLAGLEQYF.

This chain joins TRBV28 and TRBJ1-4; D ambiguous. The germline gives CDR1 MDHEN, CDR2 SYDVKM. The CDR3 has 16 amino acids. Trimming left V 2 bases short and J 7 bases short, with 17 bases between. Written as DNA, the CDR3 is TGTGCCAGCAGTTTAGATGGCTTGGCTGTGGGTGAAAAACTGTTTTTT. Translating gives CASSLDGLAVGEKLFF.

The chain is built from TRBV15 and TRBJ2-7, with 10 bases fitting TRBD2. CDR1 LNHNV and CDR2 YYDKDF come from the germline V gene (reference sequence). J lost 7 bases, V lost 3 bases, and 9 bases had no gene match. The CDR3 loop spans 15 amino acids. CDR3 region: CATSRGLAGVEEQYF. The CDR3, as DNA: TGTGCCACCAGCAGGGGCCTAGCGGGAGTTGAGGAGCAGTACTTC. Based on the CDR3 plus reference TRBV15 and TRBJ2-7, the full variable domain is DAMVIQNPRYQVTQFGKPVTLSCSQTLNHNVMYWYQQKSSQAPKLLFHYYDKDFNNEADTPDNFQSRRPNTSFCFLDIRSPGLGDTAMYLCATSRGLAGVEEQYFGPGTRLTVT.

This clone has a handful of counts. This chain uses TRBV7-2 with TRBJ1-5; D uncertain. The CDR3 contains 15 residues. V dropped 1 base and J dropped 2 bases, with 9 bases sitting between them. Germline loops: CDR1 SGHTA, CDR2 FQGNSA. CDR3 coding DNA: TGTGCCAGCAGCTTAGGTCCGATGGGCAATCAGCCCCAGCATTTT. It encodes CASSLGPMGNQPQHF.

The genes are TRBV10-3 and TRBJ1-2, with TRBD1 matching over 11 bases. V was pared by 3 bases and J by 7 bases, with 7 bases of the junction left unmatched. The CDR3 is 15 amino acids. Germline CDR1 reads ENHRY; CDR2 reads SYGVKD. This CDR3 is CAISDSGTGGGGYTF. The CDR3 DNA reads as TGTGCCATCAGTGATTCCGGGACAGGGGGTGGTGGCTACACCTTC.

V and J are TRBV13 and TRBJ1-2; D not certain. V was cut by 5 bases and J by 0 bases, with 13 bases left in between. This CDR3 comprises 15 residues. Per the germline V gene, CDR1 is PRHDT and CDR2 is FYEKMQ (reference sequence). CDR3 in amino acids: CASSGPGDANYGYTF. CDR3 coding DNA: TGTGCCAGCAGCGGACCGGGAGACGCTAACTATGGCTACACCTTC.

This clone was observed once. The rearrangement joins TRBV27 to TRBJ2-1; no definite D call. The germline V gene encodes CDR1 MNHEY and CDR2 SMNVEV (reference sequence). V lost 3 bases, J lost 6 bases, and 12 bases lay in between. The CDR3 sequence is 14 residues long. CDR3 loop: CASSLVPQSNEQFF. The CDR3 DNA reads TGTGCCAGCAGTTTGGTACCTCAAAGCAATGAGCAGTTCTTC.